This TCR beta chain is from a study of blood T cells in healthy people across ages. The study recruited healthy Caucasian donors from Russia who were aged about 6 to 90. With a J-beta primer mix and a sample-barcoded 5' primer, a second PCR ran about 6 to 11 cycles. The template-switch adaptor was a 5' adaptor with 12 random nucleotides. It tagged each cDNA molecule. Via MiXCR, TCRdb re-called the 5' RACE reads, giving one row per CDR3 protein. The sample includes around 1.7 million distinct CDR3 sequences, 28% of them seen just once. Findings of the study overall: Long-lived donors carried more naive CD4+ cells and greater diversity than aged donors.

On this clonotype itself: Its antigen remains unidentified.

The CDR3 has 15 residues. CDR1 and CDR2 (germline): LGHDT, YNNKEL (reference sequence). The ends lost 4 bases at V and 10 bases at J; junction bases unmatched: 5. Sequencing was carried out using blood. The V and J genes are TRBV3-1 and TRBJ1-6; 12 bases match TRBD1. This receptor was identified in a woman aged 25 to 39 in good health. The DNA of the CDR3 is TGTGCCAGCAGCCCCGGGACAGGGGGCCAATCACCCCTCCACTTT. It yields the protein CASSPGTGGQSPLHF.